This T cell receptor (beta chain) was found in a study of Ad26.COV2.S vaccination and SARS-CoV-2 variants. As to treatment: about 20 received Ad26.COV2.S at low or high dose, single or two shots; roughly 5 received placebo; per-sample allocation not given. It was on day 63 after the first vaccine or placebo injection that samples were taken. Germline assignment: CDR1 LNHDA and CDR2 SQIVND (reference sequence). V was clipped by 5 bases and J by 6 bases; unmatched bases: 4. The CDR3 covers 13 residues. Clones were sequenced by immunoSEQ multiplex PCR, and TCRdb holds only the in-frame ones, with some missing. The sample has around 270,000 clones, roughly nine tenths seen once. This clone was detected only once.

This clonotype was obtained from a person between 18 and 59 years old who received the Ad26.COV2.S COVID-19 vaccine or a placebo. The V and J genes are TRBV19 and TRBJ2-4; TRBD1 agrees at 7 bases. This sample comprised peripheral blood, obtained in a trial of Ad26.COV2.S vaccine versus placebo. The CDR3 DNA reads TGTGCCAGTAGTCCGCGACAGGGAAACATTCAGTACTTC. This codes for CASSPRQGNIQYF.